This T cell receptor (beta chain) was recorded in a study of cytomegalovirus exposure and HLA in healthy donors. The CDR3 loop spans 16 amino acids. V shed 5 bases and J shed 0 bases, with 17 bases lying between them. Germline CDR1 is SNHLY and CDR2 is FYNNEI. Notes on the study in general: A few chains linked to CMV were shown in vitro to be specific for CMV antigens.

Sequencing used immunoSEQ multiplex PCR; TCRdb keeps in-frame clones, though not all of them. The table shows some 140,000 clones, with roughly 86% occurring only once. A note on this clone: Its antigen is still unknown.

Material for sequencing was PBMCs. The rearrangement uses TRBV2 and TRBJ2-7, with D perhaps matching TRBD1 (5 bases). The source of this sequence is a woman aged 25 to 39 in good health and CMV-seronegative. The CDR3 loop reads CASSLLRGDPSYEQYF. The CDR3 bases are TGTGCCAGCAGTCTTCTTAGGGGCGACCCCTCCTACGAGCAGTACTTC.